The clone carrying this T cell receptor (beta chain) came up many times. Every individual TCR cDNA molecule carried its own unique molecular identifier, which allowed correction of PCR and sequencing errors. TCRdb reprocessed the 5' RACE reads via MiXCR and lists one record per CDR3 protein. This table holds about 120,000 distinct CDR3 sequences, 12% found once. This record belongs to a study of spatial heterogeneity in lung cancer. Study summary: Available follow-up PBMC samples were sequenced, at a median of roughly two years post-resection. Averaged across combinations, each unique TCR and UMI pairing appeared more than ten times in raw reads, which were uncorrected.

Time point meaning: blood at routine non-recurrence follow-up after resection. Unsorted whole RNA samples from tumor, nontumor lung or frozen PBMC were sequenced. The receptor was derived from a male donor with early-stage non-small cell lung cancer. The material was PBMCs, obtained at follow-up.

CDR3 region: CASSATVGTSGGVADTQYF. The CDR3 nucleotides read TGCGCCAGCAGTGCAACAGTTGGGACTAGCGGGGGTGTCGCAGATACGCAGTATTTT. The chain carries TRBV10-1 and TRBJ2-3; TRBD2 matches at 14 bases. The CDR3 is made up of 19 amino acids. J gave up 4 bases and V 4 bases, and 13 bases lay outside the gene matches. Germline assignment: CDR1 WNHNN and CDR2 SYGVQD (reference sequence).